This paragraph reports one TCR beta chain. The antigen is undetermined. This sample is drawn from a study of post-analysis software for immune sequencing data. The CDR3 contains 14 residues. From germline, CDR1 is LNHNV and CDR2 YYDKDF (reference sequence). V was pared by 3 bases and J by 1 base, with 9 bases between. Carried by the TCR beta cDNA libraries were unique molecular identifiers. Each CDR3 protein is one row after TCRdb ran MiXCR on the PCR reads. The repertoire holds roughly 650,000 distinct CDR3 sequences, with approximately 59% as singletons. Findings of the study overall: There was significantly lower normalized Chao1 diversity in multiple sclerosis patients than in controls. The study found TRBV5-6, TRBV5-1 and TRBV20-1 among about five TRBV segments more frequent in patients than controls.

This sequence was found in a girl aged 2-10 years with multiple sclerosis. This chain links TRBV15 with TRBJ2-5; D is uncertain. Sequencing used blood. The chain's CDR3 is CATSRNGGQETQYF. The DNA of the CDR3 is TGTGCCACCAGCAGGAATGGTGGCCAAGAGACCCAGTACTTC.